The 5 T cell receptor beta chains below all came from one sample that was sequenced in a study of shared clonotypes between healthy human individuals. Clones were read by immunoSEQ multiplex PCR, and TCRdb kept only the in-frame ones, dropping some. The sample lists 850,000 to 1,200,000 clones, approximately 68% occurring once. The sample comprised memory CD4+ T cells sorted from blood. Subset in this sample: CD45RA-negative fraction. All receptors derive from a young man in good health.

The V call is TRBV11-3, the J call TRBJ2-2, with D possibly being TRBD2 (5 bases). This CDR3 region has 13 residues. Trimming took off 5 bases at V and 4 bases at J, with 8 bases between the two ends. Germline lookup yields CDR1 SGHNT and CDR2 YENEEA. The CDR3 spells CASSLGITGELFF. The CDR3 bases are TGTGCCAGCAGCCTCGGGATCACCGGGGAGCTGTTTTTT. The full variable domain, with the rest looked up from reference TRBV11-3 and TRBJ2-2, is EAGVVQSPRYKIIEKKQPVAFWCNPISGHNTLYWYLQNLGQGPELLIRYENEEAVDDSQLPKDRFSAERLKGVDSTLKIQPAELGDSAVYLCASSLGITGELFFGEGSRLTVL.

Details on this clone: The final CDR3 position lacks the conserved phenylalanine or tryptophan, pointing to a likely read error. The DNA is omitted, as the CDR3 cannot be located on it reliably, and the CDR3 follows TCRdb's listing. The rearrangement uses TRBV28 and TRBJ1-1. Germline V CDR1 and CDR2: MDHEN, SYDVKM. The CDR3 adds up to 12 amino acids, both ends counted. This CDR3 is CASSSLRGLYAI.

The V and J genes are TRBV2 and TRBJ1-5; D may be TRBD1 (6 bases). CDR1 is SNHLY, CDR2 FYNNEI, per germline. V was trimmed by 7 bases and J by 4 bases, leaving 8 bases between them. This CDR3 is 12 amino acids long. The CDR3 here is CASNRENQPQHF. CDR3 coding DNA: TGTGCCAGCAACAGGGAGAATCAGCCCCAGCATTTT. Variable domain in full (rest from reference TRBV2 and TRBJ1-5): EPEVTQTPSHQVTQMGQEVILRCVPISNHLYFYWYRQILGQKVEFLVSFYNNEISEKSEIFDDQFSVERPDGSNFTLKIRSTKLEDSAMYFCASNRENQPQHFGDGTRLSIL.

The chain couples TRBV28 to TRBJ1-1; D is possibly TRBD1 (5 bases). Trimming removed 6 bases at V and 6 bases at J, with 14 bases between. Germline values: CDR1 MDHEN, CDR2 SYDVKM. The CDR3 runs to 13 residues. CDR3 bases: TGTGCCAGCAGCCTAGGGGTTATGCCTGAAGCTTTCTTT. Translation gives CASSLGVMPEAFF.

As for this clone: One junction end disagrees with the germline gene, perhaps due to a read error. The V and J genes are TRBV7-7 and TRBJ2-1; D possibly uses TRBD1 or TRBD2 (5 bases each). The CDR3 is 14 residues long. Germline assignment: CDR1 SSHAT and CDR2 FNYEAQ (reference sequence). CDR3 protein: CASSLLPGGNEQFF. The CDR3 DNA reads TGTGCTAGCAGCTTACTCCCTGGGGGTAATGAGCAGTTCTTC.